This T cell receptor (beta chain) appears in the sequencing data of a study of T cell responses to AZD1222 COVID-19 vaccine. The repertoire was sequenced with immunoSEQ multiplex PCR; TCRdb's copy has only in-frame clones and lacks some. The repertoire consists of some 74,000 clones, with 70% to 90% occurring once and the leading ten covering 1.3%. Some second doses came at about 4 weeks and others at about 12 weeks; these were pooled. A note on this clone: Antigen: not known.

General study points: Across spike, vaccine-associated CD4 TCRs were found, dominant at 160-218 and 743-854.

The CDR3 extends over 14 amino acids. The V gene's germline CDR1 is SGHTA and CDR2 FQGNSA. Trimming removed 4 bases at V and 7 bases at J, with 14 bases between. This clonotype was obtained from an adult who received the AZD1222 COVID-19 vaccine. Sequences were derived from peripheral blood, sampled 28 days after the second AZD1222 dose. The chain uses TRBV7-2 and TRBJ1-5; D is undetermined. The CDR3 coding sequence is TGTGCCAGCAGCTCTCGGTCGGTGGGCCAGCCCCAGCATTTT. It yields the protein CASSSRSVGQPQHF.